This T cell receptor (beta chain) was captured by sequencing in a study of graft-versus-host responses after intestinal transplantation (dated by TCRdb to 2020 to 2022). As for the study more broadly: The transplants that recipients got were multivisceral, liver-intestinal, or isolated intestinal. Every recipient was given anti-thymocyte globulin induction, followed by around three years of maintenance tacrolimus and steroids. Graft-versus-host and host-versus-graft alloreactive T cell clones were tracked in the graft, circulation and bone marrow after intestinal transplantation using bulk TCR-beta CDR3 sequencing. To identify alloreactive clones, pre-transplant mixed lymphocyte reaction products were sequenced and then compared with unstimulated pre-transplant donor and recipient T cells. The cohort enrolled about two dozen intestinal transplant recipients, one of whom was a retransplant, and a few patients without pretransplant specimens were excluded. Donor T cell macrochimerism was defined as a peak of at least 4% donor T cells among recipient peripheral blood mononuclear cells. Samples from a few later patients were sequenced in-house on an Illumina MiSeq with MiXCR processing rather than by the commercial service.

With regard to this clone: Its antigen has not been determined. Base qualities are missing; no much larger clone stands one base away.

Library generation was performed with the immunoSEQ multiplex PCR assay. For most patients, genomic DNA was isolated using the Qiagen DNeasy Blood and Tissue Kit and was shipped frozen to Adaptive Biotechnologies for TCR sequencing. Adaptive Biotechnologies carried out high-throughput TCR-beta CDR3 sequencing of genomic DNA for most patients. Per the authors' processing: TCR sequencing data for more than 15 patients were retrieved from Adaptive's ImmunoSEQ software; a few other patients were processed with MiXCR and VDJtools. To correct CD4 versus CD8 sorting errors, sequences present in both subsets at a frequency ratio below 5:1 were removed. CDR3 nucleotide sequences shared by donor and recipient were removed because the origin of these sequences could not be assigned. To count as alloreactive, a clone needed at least 2-fold expansion over unstimulated cells and a minimum CFSE-low frequency of 0.002% (template counts) or 0.001% (read counts). A clone was considered mappable if detected in the sequenced pre-transplant spleen, lymph node, or MLR CFSE-low populations of the donor or recipient. The cumulative frequency of alloreactive clones was calculated as a percentage of all sequences, weighted by copy number. TCRdb retrieved this table from immuneACCESS and kept in-frame rearrangements only. Not all clones are present; in checked studies, unresolved V genes account for under half, and no reason is known for the remainder. That table furnishes V, J and clone size, whereas the DNA furnished D and trimming. The sample records around 100,000 clones, about 92% of which are singletons. The ten top clones hold more than 0.95% of the sample.

On the study overall, not on this receptor specifically: Peak levels of circulating GvH clones were associated with declines in HvG clones early after transplant. The conclusions were limited by the relatively low number and heterogeneity of the intestinal transplant patients. GvH clones were detected in recipient bone marrow, and some appeared earlier in ileal mucosa or blood, consistent with an intestinal mucosal origin. In patients with donor T cell macrochimerism, the allografts had high GvH to HvG T cell clonal ratios.

The sample's time point, from its label and the paper: cells obtained before transplantation from donor or recipient. CD3+CD4+ and CD3+CD8+ populations were FACS-sorted from unstimulated pre-transplant donor and recipient cells taken from spleen or lymph nodes. The CDR3 spans 16 residues, from the cysteine through the phenylalanine. Only the CDR3 DNA is retained, 48 bases long and in frame from the first base. CDR1 and CDR2 (SEHNR, FQNEAQ) derive from the germline V gene (reference sequence). The germline V and J ends show losses of 5 bases and 4 bases respectively, and no gene match explains 9 bases of the junction.

In this chain, TRBV7-9 is recombined with TRBJ2-1, with 9 central nucleotides matching TRBD2. This TCR was recovered from a human donor who was the organ donor for an intestinal transplant. Sequences were derived from unstimulated CD8+ T cells sorted from spleen or lymph node cells, sampled before transplant. Here the CDR3 is given as CASSISGSPSYNEQFF. The nucleotide sequence reads as follows: TGTGCCAGCAGCATTAGCGGGAGCCCCTCATACAATGAGCAGTTCTTC.